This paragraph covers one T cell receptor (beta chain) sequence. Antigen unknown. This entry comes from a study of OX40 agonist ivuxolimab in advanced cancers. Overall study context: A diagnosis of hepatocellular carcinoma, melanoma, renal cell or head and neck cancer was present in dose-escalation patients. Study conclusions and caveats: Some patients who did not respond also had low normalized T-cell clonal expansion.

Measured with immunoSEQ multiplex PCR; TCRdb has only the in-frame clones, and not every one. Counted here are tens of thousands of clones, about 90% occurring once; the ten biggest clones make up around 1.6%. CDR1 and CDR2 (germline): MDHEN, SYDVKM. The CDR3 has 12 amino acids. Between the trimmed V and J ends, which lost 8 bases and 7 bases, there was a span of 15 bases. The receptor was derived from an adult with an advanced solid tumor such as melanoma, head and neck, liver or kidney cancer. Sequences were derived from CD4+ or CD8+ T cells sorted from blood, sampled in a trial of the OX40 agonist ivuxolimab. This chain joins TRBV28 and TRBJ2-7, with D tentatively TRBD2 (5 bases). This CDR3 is CASERAGLEQYF. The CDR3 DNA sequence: TGTGCCAGCGAACGCGCGGGCTTAGAGCAGTACTTC.